A single sample gave rise to the 2 T cell receptor beta chains below, sequenced in a study of prognosis after radiotherapy for stage I lung cancer. Two-round multiplex PCR on genomic DNA was the method by which TCR beta CDR3 was amplified. Used in first-round PCR were primers specific to each TRBV and TRBJ gene. From the multiplex PCR reads, TCRdb called clonotypes with MiXCR, one entry per CDR3 protein. Among 25,000 to 30,000 distinct CDR3 sequences listed, around 31% were seen once. Sample: PBMCs, taken before or after stereotactic body radiation therapy (not recorded which). Every receptor here comes from a donor of 50 years or more with non-small cell lung cancer.

This clonotype was seen more than once but under ten times. The rearrangement uses TRBV4-3 and TRBJ2-7, with D possibly matching TRBD1 (6 bases). The CDR3 has 15 amino acids. The germline V gene encodes CDR1 LGHNA and CDR2 YSLEER. Trimming stripped 4 bases from V and 3 bases from J, with 16 bases between. This CDR3 is CASSLIRDTSYEQYF. The CDR3 region has the DNA TGCGCCAGCAGCCTAATCCGGGACACTAGCTACGAGCAGTACTTC.

This clonotype was observed at least ten times. The gene calls are TRBV6-5 and TRBJ1-6; 8 nucleotides align to TRBD1. Germline CDR1 MNHEY, CDR2 SVGAGI. This CDR3 is 15 amino acids long. Losses at the gene ends were 2 bases for V and 6 bases for J; bases not matched to a gene: 3. The CDR3 loop is CASSYGTGGNSPLHF. The DNA for the CDR3 is TGTGCCAGCAGTTACGGTACAGGGGGTAATTCACCCCTCCACTTT.